The TCR beta chain described here comes from a study of blood T cell repertoires in COVID-19. Study in general: Sources were T cells, B-cell-depleted T cells, or PBMCs; the material itself was cDNA or gDNA.

The table came from immunoSEQ multiplex PCR; TCRdb's copy has only in-frame clones and leaves some out. The repertoire holds about 230,000 clones, 83% seen once, with roughly 5.8% in the top ten. In germline, CDR1 is SGHRS, CDR2 YFSETQ. The CDR3 loop spans 13 amino acids. The V end lost 2 bases, the J end lost 5 bases, and 8 bases lay between the germline ends. The TCR comes from a man aged 80 or over with acute or convalescent COVID-19. The sequenced material came from peripheral blood. V gene TRBV5-1 combines with J gene TRBJ2-1; D is possibly TRBD1 (5 bases). The CDR3 sequence: CASSFVGDNEQFF. DNA of the CDR3: TGCGCCAGCAGCTTCGTAGGGGACAATGAGCAGTTCTTC.